This TCR beta chain was observed in a study of T cell responses to AZD1222 COVID-19 vaccine. In its sample, this clone was seen a few times. Clones were read by immunoSEQ multiplex PCR, and TCRdb kept only the in-frame ones, dropping some. The table includes about 100,000 clones, about 89% detected once. CDR3 length: 15 amino acids. V was shortened by 1 base and J by 5 bases, with 12 bases between the two germline ends. Specimen: peripheral blood, collected 28 days after the second dose of the MenACWY control vaccine. J is TRBJ2-1 and V is TRBV23-1; D possibly matches TRBD1 or TRBD2 (7 bases each). TRBV23-1 is marked as an open reading frame, function uncertain. The clonotype was recovered from an adult who received the MenACWY meningococcal vaccine as a control. In nucleotides, the CDR3 is TGCGCCAGCAGTCAATTGGCAGGGGGGGACAATGAGCAGTTCTTC. This translates into CASSQLAGGDNEQFF.